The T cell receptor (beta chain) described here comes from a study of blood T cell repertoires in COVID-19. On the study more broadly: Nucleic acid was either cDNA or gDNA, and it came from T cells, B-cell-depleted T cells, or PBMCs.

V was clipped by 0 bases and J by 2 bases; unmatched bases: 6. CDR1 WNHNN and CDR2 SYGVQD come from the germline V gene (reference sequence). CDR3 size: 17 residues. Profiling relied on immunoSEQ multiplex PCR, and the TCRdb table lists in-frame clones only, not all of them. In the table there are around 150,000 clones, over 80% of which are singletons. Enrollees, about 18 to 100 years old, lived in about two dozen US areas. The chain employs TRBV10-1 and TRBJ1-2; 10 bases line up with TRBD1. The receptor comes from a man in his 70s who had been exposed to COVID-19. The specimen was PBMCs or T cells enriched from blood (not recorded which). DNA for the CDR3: TGCGCCAGCAGTGAGTCCGGGGGGGACAGGGGAAACTATGGCTACACCTTC. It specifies CASSESGGDRGNYGYTF.